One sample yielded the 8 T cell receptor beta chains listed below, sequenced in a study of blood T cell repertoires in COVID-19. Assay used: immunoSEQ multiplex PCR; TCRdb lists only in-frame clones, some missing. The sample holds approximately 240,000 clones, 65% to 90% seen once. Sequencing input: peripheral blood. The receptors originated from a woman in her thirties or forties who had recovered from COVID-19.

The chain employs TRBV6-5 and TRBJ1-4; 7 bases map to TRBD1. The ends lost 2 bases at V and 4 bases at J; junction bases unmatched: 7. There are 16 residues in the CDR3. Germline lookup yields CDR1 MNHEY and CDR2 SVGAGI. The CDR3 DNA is TGTGCCAGCAGTTACGCAGGACAGGACTTTAATGAAAAACTGTTTTTT. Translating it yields CASSYAGQDFNEKLFF.

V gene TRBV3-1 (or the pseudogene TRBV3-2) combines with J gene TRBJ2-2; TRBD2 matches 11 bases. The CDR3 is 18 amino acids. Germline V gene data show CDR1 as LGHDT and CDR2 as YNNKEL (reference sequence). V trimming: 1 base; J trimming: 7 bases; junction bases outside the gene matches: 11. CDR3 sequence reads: CASSQVLAGDYKYGELFF. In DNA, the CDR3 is TGTGCCAGCAGCCAAGTACTAGCGGGGGATTATAAGTACGGGGAGCTGTTTTTT.

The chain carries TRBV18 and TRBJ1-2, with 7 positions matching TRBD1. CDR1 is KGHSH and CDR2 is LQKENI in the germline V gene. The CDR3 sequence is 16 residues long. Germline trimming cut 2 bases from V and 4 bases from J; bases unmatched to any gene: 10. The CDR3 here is CASSPSGGGEIYGYTF. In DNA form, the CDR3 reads TGTGCCAGCTCACCATCTGGAGGGGGCGAGATCTATGGCTACACCTTC.

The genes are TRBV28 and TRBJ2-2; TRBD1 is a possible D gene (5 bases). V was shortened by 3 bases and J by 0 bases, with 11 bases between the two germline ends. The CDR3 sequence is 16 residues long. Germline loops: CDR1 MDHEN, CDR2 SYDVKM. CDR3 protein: CASSFWGDPNTGELFF. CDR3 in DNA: TGTGCCAGCAGTTTCTGGGGCGACCCGAACACCGGGGAGCTGTTTTTT.

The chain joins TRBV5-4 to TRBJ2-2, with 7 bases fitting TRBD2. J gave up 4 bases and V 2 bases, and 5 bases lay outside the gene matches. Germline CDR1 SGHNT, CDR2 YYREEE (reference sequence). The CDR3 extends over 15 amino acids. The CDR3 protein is CASSFQLAVTGELFF. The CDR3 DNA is TGTGCCAGCAGCTTTCAGCTAGCGGTCACCGGGGAGCTGTTTTTT.

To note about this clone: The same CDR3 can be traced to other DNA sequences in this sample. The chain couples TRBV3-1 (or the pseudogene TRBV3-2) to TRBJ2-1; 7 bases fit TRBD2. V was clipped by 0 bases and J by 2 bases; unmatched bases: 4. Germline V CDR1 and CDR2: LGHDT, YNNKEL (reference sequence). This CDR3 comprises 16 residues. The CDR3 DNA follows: TGTGCCAGCAGCCAAGATTTAGCGGGCACCTACAATGAGCAGTTCTTC. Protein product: CASSQDLAGTYNEQFF.

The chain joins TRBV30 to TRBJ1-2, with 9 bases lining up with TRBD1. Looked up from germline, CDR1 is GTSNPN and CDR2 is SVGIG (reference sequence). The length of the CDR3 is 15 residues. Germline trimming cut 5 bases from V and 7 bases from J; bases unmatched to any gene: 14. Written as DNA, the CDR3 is TGTGCCTGGGCGACCGGGACAGGGCGATCCTCTGGCTACACCTTC. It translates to CAWATGTGRSSGYTF. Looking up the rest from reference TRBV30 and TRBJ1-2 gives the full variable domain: SQTIHQWPATLVQPVGSPLSLECTVEGTSNPNLYWYRQAAGRGLQLLFYSVGIGQISSEVPQNLSASRPQDRQFILSSKKLLLSDSGFYLCAWATGTGRSSGYTFGSGTRLTVV.

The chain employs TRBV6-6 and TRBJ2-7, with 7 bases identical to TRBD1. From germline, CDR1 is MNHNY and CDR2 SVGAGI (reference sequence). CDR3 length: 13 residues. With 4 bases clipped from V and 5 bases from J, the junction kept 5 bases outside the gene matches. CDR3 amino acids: CASSSDRAHEQYF. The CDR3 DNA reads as TGTGCCAGCAGTTCCGACAGGGCCCACGAGCAGTACTTC.